This T cell receptor (beta chain) was sequenced during a study of beta chain features in type 1 diabetes (dated by TCRdb to the late 2010s). Background on the whole study: Mean age, gender distribution, total cell number and subset yield did not differ between patients and healthy donors. Regulatory and stem cell-like memory subsets were obtained from only 8 patients and roughly eight healthy donors, while naive and central memory subsets were obtained from all 28 donors. A total of around 110,000,000 sorted cells were examined across all samples, and RNA yield correlated strongly with the number of cells per subset. The study compared TCRB repertoires of sorted circulating CD4+ T cell subsets between recently diagnosed type 1 diabetes patients and matched healthy donors. What the authors observed across the whole study: The naive, central memory and regulatory TCRB repertoires appeared to resemble one another more closely among patients than among healthy donors. HLA sub-analyses involved small numbers of individuals, so any influence of HLA type on TCRB rearrangement remained unresolved. Because cDNA was sequenced instead of genomic DNA, highly expressing activated cells could be over-represented, though the groups showed no difference in activation or CD3 levels. In all four CD4+ subsets, TCRB CDR3 length was moderately but significantly shorter in type 1 diabetes patients. PCR may preferentially amplify shorter templates, but because patient and control samples were amplified and corrected together, any resulting skew would affect both groups equally. At VDJ recombination sites, patients with type 1 diabetes made fewer insertions and deleted more nucleotides, a pattern implying thymic rearrangement abnormalities.

Each donor gave one peripheral blood draw, approximately 120 mL on average, collected into heparinised tubes. A BD FACSAria II and a panel including CD45RO, CCR7, CD25, CD127, CD95 and CD27 were used to sort naive, central memory, regulatory and stem cell-like memory CD4+ T cells. Purity was above 95% for every sorted population. PBMCs were isolated right away by Lymphoprep density gradient centrifugation and were stained directly, without culture. To minimize batch effects, samples were stained and sorted in pairs, one healthy donor with one patient per experiment. The entire amount of isolated RNA was reverse transcribed using the High Capacity cDNA Reverse Transcription Kit, so the sequenced TCRB transcripts were expressed ones. Deep immunoSEQ sequencing was applied to naive, central memory and regulatory T cell samples, giving an average of about 3.8 million total reads per sample. After sorted cells were lysed in RLT buffer, RNA was extracted with DNase-treated RNeasy Micro or Mini kits, with the choice depending on cell number. To prevent cross-contamination, each cell subset was processed individually, whereas patient and healthy donor samples were processed jointly. Using the immunoSEQ multiplex PCR, TCRB sequences were amplified from cDNA into 87-bp fragments spanning the CDR3 region. The amplicons were sequenced using the Illumina HiSeq platform. In the source study's methods: Synthetic template baselines were used to correct PCR bias computationally, reads within Hamming distance 2 were collapsed together, and singletons that could not be merged were discarded. By aligning reads against IMGT, V, D and J genes, CDR3 length, and insertions or deletions at six rearrangement sites were assigned. Clonotype counts were normalized to sorted cell number within each subset before computing true diversity and Gini coefficients with the tcR R package. The overlap coefficient, calculated on TCRB nucleotide sequences, was used to quantify repertoire sharing. In TCRdb, the immuneACCESS table is reduced to in-frame sequences with V and J assigned. These tables do not hold every clone; where another copy was compared, an unresolved V gene accounts for under half, and the others remain unexplained. That table is the source of V, J and clone size, and D and trimming were worked out from the DNA. A total of 150,000 or so clones appear in this sample, nearly 9.5% of them only once. Around 0.63% of the sample goes to the ten largest clones.

Including cysteine and phenylalanine, the CDR3 has 15 amino acids. Only the CDR3 portion is preserved as DNA: 45 bases, with reading frame beginning at the first base. The germline V gene gives CDR1 as ENHRY and CDR2 as SYGVKD. The junction carries 15 bases between V and J, which are trimmed by 3 bases and 4 bases respectively. Only a few counts were recorded for this clone. Its antigen specificity is not known. Base qualities are not recorded, but no much larger clone differs from it by a single base. The sequence derives from a man younger than 35 in good health. Sequenced material: central memory CD4+ T cells from blood. Here the chain combines TRBV10-3 and TRBJ1-2; the best D guess is TRBD1, with 6 bases matching. The CDR3 sequence is CAISEGQTLGYGYTF. Read as DNA, the sequence is TGTGCCATCAGTGAAGGACAGACCCTCGGCTATGGCTACACCTTC.